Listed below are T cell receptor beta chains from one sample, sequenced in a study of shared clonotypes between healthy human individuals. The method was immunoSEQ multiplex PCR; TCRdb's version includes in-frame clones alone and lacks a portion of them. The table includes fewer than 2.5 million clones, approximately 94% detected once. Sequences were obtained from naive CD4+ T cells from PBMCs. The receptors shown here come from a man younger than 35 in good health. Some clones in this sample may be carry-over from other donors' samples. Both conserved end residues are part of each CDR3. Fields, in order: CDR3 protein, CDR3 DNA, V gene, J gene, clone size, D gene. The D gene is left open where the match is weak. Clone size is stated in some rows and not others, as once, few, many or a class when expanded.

CDR3: CASSSGGATRGYTF; DNA: TGTGCCAGCAGTTCAGGGGGCGCAACCCGGGGCTACACCTTC; V: TRBV28; J: TRBJ1-2; size: -; D: TRBD1
CDR3: CASSVPNHEQYF; DNA: TGTGCCAGCAGTGTTCCGAACCACGAGCAGTACTTC; V: TRBV6-1; J: TRBJ2-7; size: -; D: -
CDR3: CASSLGLYGFSNYGYTF; DNA: TGTGCCAGCAGCTTGGGGCTTTATGGGTTTTCTAACTATGGCTACACCTTC; V: TRBV5-6; J: TRBJ1-2; size: -; D: -
CDR3: CASSFLRQAYNEKLFF; DNA: TGTGCCAGCAGTTTCCTCCGACAGGCATATAATGAAAAACTGTTTTTT; V: TRBV28; J: TRBJ1-4; size: -; D: -
CDR3: CASSPEPHNSPLHF; DNA: TGCGCCAGCAGCCCGGAGCCACATAATTCACCCCTCCACTTT; V: TRBV5-1; J: TRBJ1-6; size: -; D: -
CDR3: CASSRVETSGYYNEQFF; DNA: TGTGCCAGCAGCAGGGTGGAGACTAGCGGGTACTACAATGAGCAGTTCTTC; V: TRBV5-8; J: TRBJ2-1; size: -; D: TRBD2
CDR3: CASSAQLNEKLFF; DNA: TGTGCCAGCAGCGCCCAACTAAATGAAAAACTGTTTTTT; V: TRBV7-9; J: TRBJ1-4; size: -; D: -
CDR3: CASTSTGGRPNTGELFF; DNA: TGTGCCAGCACCTCTACAGGGGGCCGACCGAACACCGGGGAGCTGTTTTTT; V: TRBV28; J: TRBJ2-2; size: -; D: TRBD1
CDR3: CASSVTGTPVGSTEAFF; DNA: TGTGCCAGCAGCGTGACCGGGACCCCAGTTGGATCCACTGAAGCTTTCTTT; V: TRBV9; J: TRBJ1-1; size: -; D: -
CDR3: CASSPWPGNEQFF; DNA: TGCGCCAGCAGCCCCTGGCCGGGGAATGAGCAGTTCTTC; V: TRBV4-1; J: TRBJ2-1; size: once; D: -
CDR3: CASSLDTATLSGNTIYF; DNA: TGTGCCAGCAGCTTGGATACAGCAACTCTCTCTGGAAACACCATATATTTT; V: TRBV5-4; J: TRBJ1-3; size: -; D: -
CDR3: CASSTGPDEQFF; DNA: TGTGCCAGCAGCACAGGGCCGGATGAGCAGTTCTTC; V: TRBV27; J: TRBJ2-1; size: -; D: -
CDR3: CASSSRAGRYSNQPQHF; DNA: TGTGCCAGCAGTTCGAGGGCAGGCCGTTATAGCAATCAGCCCCAGCATTTT; V: TRBV27; J: TRBJ1-5; size: -; D: -
CDR3: CAISESVSGQGRTDTQYF; DNA: TGTGCCATCAGTGAGTCTGTCTCGGGCCAGGGCAGGACAGATACGCAGTATTTT; V: TRBV10-3; J: TRBJ2-3; size: -; D: -
CDR3: CASSPRGVEAFF; DNA: TGTGCCAGTAGTCCTAGGGGGGTTGAAGCTTTCTTT; V: TRBV19; J: TRBJ1-1; size: -; D: -
CDR3: CSVAWISGANVLTF; DNA: TGCAGCGTTGCTTGGATCTCTGGGGCCAACGTCCTGACTTTC; V: TRBV29-1; J: TRBJ2-6; size: -; D: -
CDR3: CASSLGQGAWERSPLHF; DNA: TGTGCCAGCAGTTTGGGCCAGGGGGCGTGGGAGCGATCACCCCTCCACTTT; V: TRBV28; J: TRBJ1-6; size: -; D: TRBD1
CDR3: CASSEGMTNEKLFF; DNA: TGTGCCAGCAGCGAAGGGATGACTAATGAAAAACTGTTTTTT; V: TRBV9; J: TRBJ1-4; size: -; D: -